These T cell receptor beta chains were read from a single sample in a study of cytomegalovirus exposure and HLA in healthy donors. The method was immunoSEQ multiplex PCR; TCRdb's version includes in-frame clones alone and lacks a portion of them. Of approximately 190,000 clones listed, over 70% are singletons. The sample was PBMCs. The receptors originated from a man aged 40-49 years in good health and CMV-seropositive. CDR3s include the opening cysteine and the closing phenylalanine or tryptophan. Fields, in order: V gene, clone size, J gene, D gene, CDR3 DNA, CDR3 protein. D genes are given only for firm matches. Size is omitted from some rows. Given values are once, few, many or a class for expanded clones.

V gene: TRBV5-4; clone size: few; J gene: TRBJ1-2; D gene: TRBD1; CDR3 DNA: TGTGCCAGCAGCTCGGGACAGGGGCGGAGTGGCTACACCTTC; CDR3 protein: CASSSGQGRSGYTF
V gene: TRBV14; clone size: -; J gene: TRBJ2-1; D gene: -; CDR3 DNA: TGTGCCAGCAGCCAAGATTCCCCCCCCTCGAATGAGCAGTTCTTC; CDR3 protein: CASSQDSPPSNEQFF
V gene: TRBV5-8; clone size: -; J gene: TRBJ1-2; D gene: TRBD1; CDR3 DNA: TGTGCCAGCAGCTCCAAAGGGGCAGGGGGACGCTATGGCTACACCTTC; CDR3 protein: CASSSKGAGGRYGYTF
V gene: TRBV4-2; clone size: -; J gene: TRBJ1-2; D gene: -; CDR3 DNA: TGTGCCAGCAGCCAAGTCGGTGTTGCCAGGGGCGAGTATGGCTACACCTTC; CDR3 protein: CASSQVGVARGEYGYTF
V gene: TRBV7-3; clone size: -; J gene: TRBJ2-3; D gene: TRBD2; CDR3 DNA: TGTGCCAGCAGCCCCGGGACTAGCGGTCGCACAGATACGCAGTATTTT; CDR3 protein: CASSPGTSGRTDTQYF
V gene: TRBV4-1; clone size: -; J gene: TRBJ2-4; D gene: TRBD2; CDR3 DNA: TGCGCCAGCAGCCCCAGGGAGGGACCCATTCAGTACTTC; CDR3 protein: CASSPREGPIQYF
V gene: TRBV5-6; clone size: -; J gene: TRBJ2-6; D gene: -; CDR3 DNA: TGTGCCAGCAGCTGGGCAGGGTTGGTGTCTGGGGCCAACGTCCTGACTTTC; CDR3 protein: CASSWAGLVSGANVLTF
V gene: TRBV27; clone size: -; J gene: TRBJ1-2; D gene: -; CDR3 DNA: TGTGCCAGCAGTTTATCTGGGGACAATGACTATGGCTACACCTTC; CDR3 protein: CASSLSGDNDYGYTF
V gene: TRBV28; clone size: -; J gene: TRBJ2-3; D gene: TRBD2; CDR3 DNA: TGTGCCAGCAGTTCAGGACTAGCGGCTAGCACAGATACGCAGTATTTT; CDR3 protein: CASSSGLAASTDTQYF
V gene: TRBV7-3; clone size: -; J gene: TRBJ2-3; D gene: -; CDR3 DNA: TGTGCCAGCAGCTTAGAAGCCAGGGCAGATACGCAGTATTTT; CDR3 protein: CASSLEARADTQYF
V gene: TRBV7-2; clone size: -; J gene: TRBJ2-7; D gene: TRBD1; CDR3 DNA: TGTGCCAGCAGCACCCGGACAGGTGACGGCGAGCAGTACTTC; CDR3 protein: CASSTRTGDGEQYF
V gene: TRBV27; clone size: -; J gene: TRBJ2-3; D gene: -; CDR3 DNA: TGTGCCAGCAGTTTCGGGATCCTTGGCGCAGATACGCAGTATTTT; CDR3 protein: CASSFGILGADTQYF
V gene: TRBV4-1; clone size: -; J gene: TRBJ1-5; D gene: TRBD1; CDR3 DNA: TGCGCCAGCTCGGAGGAGGGGGCGCCTCAGCCCCAGCATTTT; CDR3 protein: CASSEEGAPQPQHF
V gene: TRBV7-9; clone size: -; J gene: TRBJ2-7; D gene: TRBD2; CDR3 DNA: TGTGCCGGACAGCGGGAGGACTCCTACGAGCAGTACTTC; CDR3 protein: CAGQREDSYEQYF
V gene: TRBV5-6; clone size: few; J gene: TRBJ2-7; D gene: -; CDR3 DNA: TGTGCCAGCAGCTTGGACCCGGGGGCCTACGAGCAGTACTTC; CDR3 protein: CASSLDPGAYEQYF
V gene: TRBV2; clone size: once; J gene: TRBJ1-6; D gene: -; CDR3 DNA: TGTGCCAGCAGTCAGGACTATAATTCACCCCTCCACTTT; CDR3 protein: CASSQDYNSPLHF
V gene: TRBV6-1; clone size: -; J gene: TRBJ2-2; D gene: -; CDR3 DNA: TGTGCCAGCAGTGAAGCCCCGGGAGTGGCGGCCGGGGAGCTGTTTTTT; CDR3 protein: CASSEAPGVAAGELFF
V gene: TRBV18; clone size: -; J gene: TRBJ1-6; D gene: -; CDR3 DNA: TGTGCCAGCTCACCCATCCCGGGACAAGATAATTCACCCCTCCACTTT; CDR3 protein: CASSPIPGQDNSPLHF
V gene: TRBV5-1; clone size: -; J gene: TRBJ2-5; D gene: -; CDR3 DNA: TGCGCCAGCAGCTTGGGCGGGCGGCTCCAAGAGACCCAGTACTTC; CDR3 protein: CASSLGGRLQETQYF
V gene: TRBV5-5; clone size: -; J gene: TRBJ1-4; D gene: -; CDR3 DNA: TGTGCCAGCAGCTTGAGCGACGGGGAAAAACTGTTTTTT; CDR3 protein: CASSLSDGEKLFF
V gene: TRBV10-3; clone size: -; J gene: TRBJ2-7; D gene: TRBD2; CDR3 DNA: TGTGCCATCACGCGCGGGAGGGAAACCTACGAGCAGTACTTC; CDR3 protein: CAITRGRETYEQYF
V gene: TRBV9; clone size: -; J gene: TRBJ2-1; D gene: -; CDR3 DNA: TGTGCCAGCAGCGTAGAGGGGACTTTCAAGTACAATGAGCAGTTCTTC; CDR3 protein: CASSVEGTFKYNEQFF
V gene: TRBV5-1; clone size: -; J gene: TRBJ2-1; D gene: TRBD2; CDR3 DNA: TGCGCCAGCAGCTTGGTAGGTAGCGGGACGAGCTCCTACAATGAGCAGTTCTTC; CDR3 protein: CASSLVGSGTSSYNEQFF
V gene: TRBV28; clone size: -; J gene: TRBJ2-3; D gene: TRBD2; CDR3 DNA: TGTGCCAGCAGTTTAGTAGCGGGGGACTACACAGATACGCAGTATTTT; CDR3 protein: CASSLVAGDYTDTQYF
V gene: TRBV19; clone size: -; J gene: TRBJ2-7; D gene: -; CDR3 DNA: TGTGCCAGTACCCCTGGGGCGGTGGACTACGAGCAGTACTTC; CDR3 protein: CASTPGAVDYEQYF
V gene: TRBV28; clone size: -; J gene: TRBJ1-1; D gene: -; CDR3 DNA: TGTGCCAGCAGTTTAGAGGCAGGGATCAGTGAAGCTTTCTTT; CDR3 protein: CASSLEAGISEAFF
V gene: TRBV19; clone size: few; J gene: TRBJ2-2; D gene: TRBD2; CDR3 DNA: TGTGCCAGTAGTATTACGGGGCTAGCGGGAGCGGATTATCACACCGGGGAGCTGTTTTTT; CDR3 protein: CASSITGLAGADYHTGELFF
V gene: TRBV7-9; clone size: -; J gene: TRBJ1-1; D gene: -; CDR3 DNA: TGTGCCAGCAGCTATCGGAACACTGAAGCTTTCTTT; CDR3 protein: CASSYRNTEAFF
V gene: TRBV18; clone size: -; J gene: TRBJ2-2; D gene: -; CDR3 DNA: TGTGCCAGCTCAACCAAACAAGACGGGGAGCTGTTTTTT; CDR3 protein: CASSTKQDGELFF
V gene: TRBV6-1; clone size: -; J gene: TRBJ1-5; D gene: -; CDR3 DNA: TGTGCCAGCAGTGAATTGAGTGGCAGGAGCAATCAGCCCCAGCATTTT; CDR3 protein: CASSELSGRSNQPQHF
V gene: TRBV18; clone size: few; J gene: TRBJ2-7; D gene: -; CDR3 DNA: TGTGCCAGCTCAAACTACTCCCTACGGCCCTACGAGCAGTACTTC; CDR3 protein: CASSNYSLRPYEQYF
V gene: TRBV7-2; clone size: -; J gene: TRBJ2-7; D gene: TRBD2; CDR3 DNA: TGTGCCAGCAGCTTAGGAGGCGGGAGGGCGGGTGACGAGCAGTACTTC; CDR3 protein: CASSLGGGRAGDEQYF
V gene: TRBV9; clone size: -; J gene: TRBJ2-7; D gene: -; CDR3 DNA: TGTGCCAGCAGCGCTGGGAGCTCCTACGAGCAGTACTTC; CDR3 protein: CASSAGSSYEQYF
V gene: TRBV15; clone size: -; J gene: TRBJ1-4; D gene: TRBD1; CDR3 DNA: TGTGCCACCAGCAGGGGACAGGGGACGGAAAAACTGTTTTTT; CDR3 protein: CATSRGQGTEKLFF
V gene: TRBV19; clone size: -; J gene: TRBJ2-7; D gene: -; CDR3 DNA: TGTGCCAGTAGTATAAGTTACACCTCCTACGAGCAGTACTTC; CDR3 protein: CASSISYTSYEQYF
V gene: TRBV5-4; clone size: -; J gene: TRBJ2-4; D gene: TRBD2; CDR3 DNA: TGTGCCAGCAGCCTTAGACTAGCGGGAGGGATGCACATTCAGTACTTC; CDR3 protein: CASSLRLAGGMHIQYF
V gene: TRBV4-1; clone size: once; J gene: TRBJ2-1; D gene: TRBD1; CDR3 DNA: TGCGCCAGCAGCCACGAGGGGGCCTCGGATGAGCAGTTCTTC; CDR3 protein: CASSHEGASDEQFF
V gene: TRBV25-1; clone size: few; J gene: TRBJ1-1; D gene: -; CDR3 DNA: TGTGCCAGCAGTGACCTCGTTAGGGGGAACACTGAAGCTTTCTTT; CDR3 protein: CASSDLVRGNTEAFF
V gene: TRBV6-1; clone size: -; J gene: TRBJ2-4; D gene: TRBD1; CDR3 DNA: TGTGCCAGCAGCCCGACAGGGTATACGAACATTCAGTACTTC; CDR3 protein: CASSPTGYTNIQYF
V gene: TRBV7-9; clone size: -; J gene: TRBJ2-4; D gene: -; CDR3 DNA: TGTGCCAGCAGCTTAGGGACAGCGCTAGCCAAAAACATTCAGTACTTC; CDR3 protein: CASSLGTALAKNIQYF